This entry lists 2 T cell receptor beta chains sequenced from one sample in a study of T cell repertoires in cytomegalovirus infection (dated by TCRdb to about 2019). Sequencing was performed on an Illumina HiSeq 1500. Through fastp at Q25 and MiXCR, TCRdb rebuilt clones from the public reads, retaining in-frame beta chains. Each entry is one CDR3 protein sequence, shown with its most common DNA and genes. The sample profile shows about 130,000 distinct CDR3 sequences; 25% to 35% of them were found once. Of the sample, about 52% falls within the top ten clones. Their target antigens are unknown. The intended sense of this specimen's treatment or condition label: in vitro stimulation with specific CMV peptide epitopes to enrich CMV-specific T cells. The starting material was CD8+ T cells from cultured PBMCs, obtained from culture after CMV antigen stimulation. These receptors all come from a human donor in good health (CMV status not recorded). Some clones in this sample may be carry-over from other donors' samples.

This clonotype occurred a few times. The chain joins TRBV7-8 to TRBJ2-2; TRBD1 might be the D (6 bases). Germline values: CDR1 SGHVS, CDR2 FQNEAQ. The V gene lost 5 bases and the J gene lost 4 bases, with 17 bases spanning the gap. This CDR3 contains 16 residues. The DNA for the CDR3 is TGTGCCAGCAGCCCTGGGACACTTCTTTTCACCGGGGAGCTGTTTTTT. Its translation is CASSPGTLLFTGELFF. Drawing the rest from reference TRBV7-8 and TRBJ2-2, the complete variable domain is GAGVSQSPRYKVAKRGQDVALRCDPISGHVSLFWYQQALGQGPEFLTYFQNEAQLDKSGLPSDRFFAERPEGSVSTLKIQRTQQEDSAVYLCASSPGTLLFTGELFFGEGSRLTVL.

This clonotype turned up a few times. This sequence joins TRBV15 and TRBJ1-1; no clear D. Trimming cost V 0 bases and J 1 base, with 3 bases left between them. The CDR3 loop spans 13 amino acids. CDR1 is LNHNV, CDR2 YYDKDF, per germline (reference sequence). Written as DNA, the CDR3 is TGTGCCACCAGCAGAGAGGAGAACACTGAAGCTTTCTTT. Translated, it gives CATSREENTEAFF. Together with reference TRBV15 and TRBJ1-1, the CDR3 gives the full variable domain: DAMVIQNPRYQVTQFGKPVTLSCSQTLNHNVMYWYQQKSSQAPKLLFHYYDKDFNNEADTPDNFQSRRPNTSFCFLDIRSPGLGDTAMYLCATSREENTEAFFGQGTRLTVV.